A single sample gave rise to the 32 T cell receptor beta chains below, sequenced in a study of blood T cell repertoires in COVID-19. Produced via immunoSEQ multiplex PCR; TCRdb's table is partial and in-frame only. The sample shows some 150,000 clones, 86% of them seen only once. Sequences were obtained from peripheral blood. These receptors were obtained from a man between 65 and 79 years old with acute or convalescent COVID-19.

This sequence joins TRBV4-1 and TRBJ1-2, with TRBD1 as a possible D gene (5 bases). Germline V gene sequence: CDR1 MGHRA, CDR2 YSYEKL. Trimming left V 4 bases short and J 6 bases short, with 9 bases between. The CDR3 loop spans 12 amino acids. The CDR3 region is CASSLGGHGYTF. The CDR3, as DNA: TGCGCCAGCAGCCTCGGGGGTCATGGCTACACCTTC.

The chain employs TRBV28 and TRBJ2-3, with D possibly matching TRBD2 (6 bases). Germline CDR1 reads MDHEN; CDR2 reads SYDVKM. This CDR3 contains 16 residues. V was shortened by 7 bases and J by 0 bases, with 17 bases between the two germline ends. CDR3 nucleotide sequence: TGTGCCAGCATCGGGGGAGGTCCCCCTAGCACAGATACGCAGTATTTT. As protein: CASIGGGPPSTDTQYF.

The chain combines TRBV6-6 with TRBJ2-3; 7 bases fit TRBD2. V shed 0 bases, J shed 4 bases, and the junction held 7 bases outside the gene matches. Germline V CDR1 and CDR2: MNHNY, SVGAGI (reference sequence). CDR3 length: 16 residues. Here the CDR3 DNA reads TGTGCCAGCAGTTACTCAACGGCGGGAGTGGCAGATACGCAGTATTTT. Protein: CASSYSTAGVADTQYF.

CDR3 bases: TGTGCCAGCGGAGCGTCCACAGATACGCAGTATTTT. Translation: CASGASTDTQYF. The J gene is TRBJ2-3, the V gene TRBV6-6; D uncertain. The V gene lost 8 bases and the J gene lost 2 bases, with 8 bases spanning the gap. CDR3 length: 12 residues. Germline V gene data show CDR1 as MNHNY and CDR2 as SVGAGI (reference sequence).

V usage is TRBV10-3 and J usage is TRBJ2-3; D might be TRBD2 (5 bases). The CDR3 loop spans 13 amino acids. The germline V and J ends were trimmed by 2 bases and 3 bases, with 6 bases remaining between them. Germline V gene sequence: CDR1 ENHRY, CDR2 SYGVKD. This CDR3 reads CAISEPGTDTQYF. For the CDR3, the DNA is TGTGCCATCAGTGAGCCGGGGACAGATACGCAGTATTTT.

About this clone itself: The junction does not match germline at one end; this may be a read error. Within the sample, other DNA sequences also encode this same CDR3. The chain carries TRBV5-4 and TRBJ2-7; 7 bases are shared with TRBD2. CDR3 length: 15 residues. CDR1 and CDR2 (germline): SGHNT, YYREEE (reference sequence). CDR3 DNA: TGTGCCAGCAGCTTGCCTAGCGGCAGCTCCTATGAGCAGTACTTC. Translating it yields CASSLPSGSSYEQYF.

The chain uses TRBV7-9 and TRBJ2-1, with 12 bases matching TRBD2. With 5 bases clipped from V and 12 bases from J, the junction kept 20 bases outside the gene matches. CDR3 length: 18 amino acids. Germline V gene data show CDR1 as SEHNR and CDR2 as FQNEAQ (reference sequence). The CDR3 is CASSPPRVAGTSGRRQFF. DNA for the CDR3: TGTGCCAGCAGCCCGCCGAGGGTTGCCGGGACTAGCGGGCGCAGGCAGTTCTTC.

The chain carries TRBV7-6 and TRBJ2-7, with 8 bases that match TRBD1. The CDR3 is made up of 15 amino acids. V shed 5 bases, J shed 2 bases, and the junction held 8 bases outside the gene matches. CDR1 is SGHVS, CDR2 FNYEAQ, per germline. CDR3: CASSESDRAPYEQYF. CDR3 nucleotides: TGTGCCAGCAGCGAGTCGGACAGGGCCCCCTACGAGCAGTACTTC.

This chain joins TRBV15 and TRBJ2-7; 9 bases match TRBD1. This CDR3 is built from 15 residues. Germline V lookup: CDR1 LNHNV, CDR2 YYDKDF (reference sequence). J was trimmed by 4 bases and V by 0 bases; bases with no gene match: 4. CDR3 bases: TGTGCCACCAGCAGAGATCCGGGACAGGGTTACGAGCAGTACTTC. Residues: CATSRDPGQGYEQYF.

The CDR3 sequence: CASERDYNEQFF. The DNA of the CDR3 is TGTGCCAGCGAGCGGGATTACAATGAGCAGTTCTTC. The rearrangement links TRBV5-5 to TRBJ2-1, with 7 bases identical to TRBD2. V was pared by 7 bases and J by 4 bases, with 2 bases of the junction left unmatched. Germline-derived CDR1 and CDR2 are SGHKS and YYEKEE (reference sequence). The CDR3 covers 12 residues.

The chain recombines TRBV27 with TRBJ1-5; D is uncertain. This CDR3 comprises 13 residues. Germline CDR1 MNHEY, CDR2 SMNVEV (reference sequence). V shed 2 bases and J shed 5 bases, with 7 bases lying between them. The CDR3 reads CASSLRQDQPQHF. In nucleotides, the CDR3 is TGTGCCAGCAGTTTACGGCAGGATCAGCCCCAGCATTTT.

The genes are TRBV12-3 or TRBV12-4 and TRBJ1-2, with D possibly being TRBD1 (5 bases). This CDR3 spans 12 amino acids. V lost 7 bases to trimming and J lost 7 bases, with 13 bases between them. DNA for the CDR3: TGTGCCAGCACCCAAGGAGGGGCTGGCTACACCTTC. Translated, it gives CASTQGGAGYTF.

The V call is TRBV6-5, the J call TRBJ2-7, with D perhaps TRBD1 (6 bases). The CDR3 contains 13 residues. V lost 7 bases, J lost 6 bases, and 16 bases lay in between. Germline CDR1 reads MNHEY; CDR2 reads SVGAGI. CDR3 sequence reads: CASMAAGVGEQYF. In DNA form, the CDR3 reads TGTGCCAGCATGGCGGCAGGGGTTGGCGAGCAGTACTTC.

The count of this clone is one. This rearrangement joins TRBV5-1 to TRBJ2-3; the match to TRBD2 covers 11 bases. The germline CDR1 and CDR2 sequences are SGHRS and YFSETQ. J gave up 0 bases and V 4 bases, and 4 bases lay outside the gene matches. CDR3 length equals 16 residues. The CDR3 loop is CASSEGLAASTDTQYF. DNA for the CDR3: TGCGCCAGCAGCGAGGGACTAGCGGCTAGCACAGATACGCAGTATTTT. The whole variable domain, remainder taken from reference TRBV5-1 and TRBJ2-3, is KAGVTQTPRYLIKTRGQQVTLSCSPISGHRSVSWYQQTPGQGLQFLFEYFSETQRNKGNFPGRFSGRQFSNSRSEMNVSTLELGDSALYLCASSEGLAASTDTQYFGPGTRLTVL.

The J gene is TRBJ2-5, the V gene TRBV2, with D possibly TRBD2 on 5 matching bases. V was pared by 7 bases and J by 1 base, with 10 bases between. From germline, CDR1 is SNHLY and CDR2 FYNNEI. The CDR3 loop spans 13 amino acids. CDR3 amino acids: CASTRELQETQYF. CDR3 in DNA: TGTGCCAGCACACGGGAACTCCAAGAGACCCAGTACTTC.

The chain has TRBV20-1 and TRBJ2-2; weak D call: TRBD2 (5 bases). The ends were cut back, 2 bases at V and 9 bases at J, with 7 bases in the middle. Germline assignment: CDR1 DFQATT and CDR2 SNEGSKA (reference sequence). The CDR3 has 11 residues. The CDR3 DNA is TGCAGTGCTAGACTAGCACGGGAGCTGTTTTTT. It yields the protein CSARLARELFF.

The chain links TRBV16 to TRBJ2-1, with D tentatively TRBD1 (8 bases). The CDR3 runs 18 residues. V shed 4 bases and J shed 7 bases, with 26 bases lying between them. Germline CDR1 and CDR2: KGHSY and FQNENV. Here the CDR3 reads CASSPMNRGTKSANEQFF. The CDR3 nucleotides read TGTGCCAGCAGCCCCATGAACAGGGGGACTAAATCTGCTAATGAGCAGTTCTTC.

This chain connects TRBV5-1 to TRBJ2-3; TRBD2 matches at 9 bases. CDR3 length: 15 amino acids. Germline V gene lookup returns CDR1 SGHRS and CDR2 YFSETQ. V gave up 5 bases and J gave up 3 bases; unmatched junction bases: 7. DNA for the CDR3: TGCGCCAGCAGTTCGATAGCGGGAGCAACAGATACGCAGTATTTT. Residues: CASSSIAGATDTQYF.

This rearrangement joins TRBV27 to TRBJ1-2; D not resolved. Trimming took 6 bases from V and 2 from J, leaving 16 bases between them. This CDR3 spans 15 amino acids. The germline CDR1 and CDR2 sequences are MNHEY and SMNVEV (reference sequence). The CDR3 here is CASSFRGPDNYGYTF. CDR3 nucleotides: TGTGCCAGCAGCTTTCGCGGTCCCGACAACTATGGCTACACCTTC.

The gene calls are TRBV27 and TRBJ2-6, with 7 bases identical to TRBD1. The ends lost 1 base at V and 4 bases at J; junction bases unmatched: 4. Per the germline V gene, CDR1 is MNHEY and CDR2 is SMNVEV (reference sequence). The CDR3 totals 16 residues. The CDR3 is CASSLFTGAGANVLTF. The CDR3 region has the DNA TGTGCCAGCAGTTTATTTACAGGGGCGGGGGCCAACGTCCTGACTTTC.

This rearrangement joins TRBV19 to TRBJ2-6, with D possibly matching TRBD1 (5 bases). The CDR3 runs 16 residues. Germline V gives CDR1 LNHDA, CDR2 SQIVND (reference sequence). V lost 7 bases and J lost 4, with 17 bases in between. CDR3 amino acids: CASTMLGVRGANVLTF. The CDR3 DNA is TGTGCCAGTACCATGCTAGGGGTCAGAGGGGCCAACGTCCTGACTTTC.

V and J are TRBV18 and TRBJ2-3, with 10 bases that match TRBD1. V shed 1 base and J 3 bases; nucleotides not matched to a gene: 4. This CDR3 has 16 residues. Germline V CDR1 and CDR2: KGHSH, LQKENI. The DNA of the CDR3 is TGTGCCAGCTCACCACTAAGGACAGGGGGGACAGATACGCAGTATTTT. Translated: CASSPLRTGGTDTQYF.

This sequence joins TRBV28 and TRBJ2-3; 7 bases match TRBD1. Germline loops: CDR1 MDHEN, CDR2 SYDVKM. Trimming cost V 5 bases and J 0 bases; bases outside gene matches: 5. The CDR3 contains 15 residues. CDR3 protein: CASSHGTASTDTQYF. For the CDR3, the DNA is TGTGCCAGCAGTCATGGGACAGCAAGCACAGATACGCAGTATTTT.

As for this clone: The same CDR3 can be traced to other DNA sequences in this sample. This chain uses TRBV5-4 with TRBJ1-2; perhaps TRBD1 as D (6 bases). The CDR3 has 15 amino acids. Germline CDR1 reads SGHNT; CDR2 reads YYREEE (reference sequence). V lost 0 bases and J 13 bases, leaving 22 bases between the germline ends. CDR3 nucleotide sequence: TGTGCCAGCAGCTTGGCTAACAGCCGGGACACCCCCGGCACCTTC. Translated: CASSLANSRDTPGTF. Together with reference TRBV5-4 and TRBJ1-2, the CDR3 gives the full variable domain: ETGVTQSPTHLIKTRGQQVTLRCSSQSGHNTVSWYQQALGQGPQFIFQYYREEENGRGNFPPRFSGLQFPNYSSELNVNALELDDSALYLCASSLANSRDTPGTFGSGTRLTVV.

The V call is TRBV25-1, the J call TRBJ2-6, with no clear D. The germline gives CDR1 MGHDK, CDR2 SYGVNS. The length of the CDR3 is 14 residues. Trimming took off 3 bases at V and 0 bases at J, with 3 bases between the two ends. CDR3 coding DNA: TGTGCCAGCAGTGAGAGCTCTGGGGCCAACGTCCTGACTTTC. It is translated as CASSESSGANVLTF.

The genes are TRBV29-1 and TRBJ2-1, with 9 bases fitting TRBD1. CDR1 and CDR2 from the germline V gene are SQVTM and ANQGSEA. The ends lost 7 bases at V and 8 bases at J; junction bases unmatched: 3. The CDR3 has 11 residues. CDR3 loop: CSAGQGHEQFF. In nucleotides, the CDR3 is TGCAGCGCGGGACAGGGCCATGAGCAGTTCTTC.

This chain connects TRBV28 to TRBJ2-7; 7 bases line up with TRBD1. V gave up 5 bases and J gave up 2 bases; unmatched junction bases: 3. The germline gives CDR1 MDHEN, CDR2 SYDVKM. CDR3 size: 13 residues. CDR3 nucleotide sequence: TGTGCCAGCAGTCCAGACAGGGCCTACGAGCAGTACTTC. Protein: CASSPDRAYEQYF.

V usage is TRBV7-3 and J usage is TRBJ2-3, with a possible D match to TRBD1 (6 bases). Trimming cost V 5 bases and J 2 bases, with 14 bases left between them. The CDR3 extends over 15 amino acids. Germline-derived CDR1 and CDR2 are SGHTA and FQGTGA. Written as DNA, the CDR3 is TGTGCCAGCAGCCCAAGGGGGTTGTTCACAGATACGCAGTATTTT. Its protein product is CASSPRGLFTDTQYF. The full variable domain, with the rest looked up from reference TRBV7-3 and TRBJ2-3, is GAGVSQTPSNKVTEKGKYVELRCDPISGHTALYWYRQSLGQGPEFLIYFQGTGAADDSGLPNDRFFAVRPEGSVSTLKIQRTERGDSAVYLCASSPRGLFTDTQYFGPGTRLTVL.

In nucleotides, the CDR3 is TGTGCCAGCAGTTTACAACCTGGGAGCTCCTACGAGCAGTACTTC. This codes for CASSLQPGSSYEQYF. The genes are TRBV27 and TRBJ2-7, with a possible D match to TRBD2 (5 bases). V lost 2 bases and J 0 bases, leaving 11 bases between the germline ends. Germline V gives CDR1 MNHEY, CDR2 SMNVEV (reference sequence). This CDR3 has 15 amino acids.

The rearrangement links TRBV7-8 to TRBJ2-5; 7 positions match TRBD2. Trimming at V came to 2 bases and at J to 4 bases, leaving 7 bases not matched to a gene. CDR3 length: 15 amino acids. Germline V gives CDR1 SGHVS, CDR2 FQNEAQ. The CDR3 region is CASSLMGSGGETQYF. CDR3 coding DNA: TGTGCCAGCAGCTTAATGGGTTCGGGGGGAGAGACCCAGTACTTC.

About this clone itself: The junction shows a germline mismatch at one end, possibly a read error. The chain recombines TRBV2 with TRBJ2-2; TRBD2 is a possible D gene (5 bases). The germline CDR1 and CDR2 sequences are SNHLY and FYNNEI. This CDR3 has 15 residues. CDR3 DNA: TGTGCCAGCAATGAACCGGGGAAGAACACCGGGGAGCTGTTTTTT. It is translated as CASNEPGKNTGELFF.

This chain connects TRBV24-1 to TRBJ2-1; tentative D call: TRBD1 (5 bases). In germline, CDR1 is KGHDR, CDR2 SFDVKD. The CDR3 has 16 residues. V shed 0 bases and J shed 6 bases, with 14 bases lying between them. CDR3 amino acids: CATSDLGAVKGNEQFF. The CDR3 DNA reads TGTGCCACCAGTGATTTGGGGGCAGTGAAAGGCAATGAGCAGTTCTTC.